This TCR beta chain was recorded in a study of T cell responses to AZD1222 COVID-19 vaccine. Produced via immunoSEQ multiplex PCR; TCRdb's table is partial and in-frame only. The sample lists fewer than 130,000 clones; roughly 92% were seen once. On this clone itself: Its cognate antigen is unknown. Other DNA sequences in this specimen translate into the identical CDR3.

Whole-study results and caveats: None of the repertoires were sampled until the peak T cell response had passed. Unmutated regions of variants are reportedly targeted by nearly half of spike-specific TCRs. Females made up more of the donors, who were largely white British, and clonal diversity may have come out too low.

The CDR3 runs to 15 residues. CDR1 and CDR2 (germline): MDHEN, SYDVKM. The ends lost 6 bases at V and 4 bases at J; junction bases unmatched: 4. This material consisted of peripheral blood, taken on day 0 of AZD1222 vaccination. This receptor was taken from an adult in good health. V gene TRBV28 combines with J gene TRBJ1-6; TRBD1 agrees at 9 bases. This CDR3 is CASSSGTGYNSPLHF. DNA for the CDR3: TGTGCCAGCAGCTCCGGGACAGGGTATAATTCACCCCTCCACTTT.